These T cell receptor beta chains were read from a single sample in a study of cytomegalovirus exposure and HLA in healthy donors. Some clones are missing from TCRdb's copy, which holds only in-frame ones; the method was immunoSEQ multiplex PCR. The sample shows about 100,000 clones, around 73% of them seen only once. Sequencing was performed on PBMCs. All receptors come from a man in his thirties or forties in good health and CMV-seronegative. The CDR3 runs from the conserved cysteine through the conserved F or W. Fields, in order: CDR3 DNA, CDR3 protein, J gene, clone size, D gene, V gene. D genes are given only for firm matches. Part of the rows lack a size; the others show once, few, many or a class for expanded clones.

cdr3_nt: TGTGCCAGCAGTGAAACGCGGAATGGCTACACCTTC; cdr3_aa: CASSETRNGYTF; j_call: TRBJ1-2; clone_size: .; d_call: .; v_call: TRBV6-1
cdr3_nt: TGCGCCACCGCTAGCGGGGGCTCCTACAATGAGCAGTTCTTC; cdr3_aa: CATASGGSYNEQFF; j_call: TRBJ2-1; clone_size: .; d_call: TRBD2; v_call: TRBV5-1
cdr3_nt: TGCGCCAGCAGCTTGGTAGCGGGAGGGCCCGGCGAGCAGTACTTC; cdr3_aa: CASSLVAGGPGEQYF; j_call: TRBJ2-7; clone_size: .; d_call: TRBD2; v_call: TRBV5-1
cdr3_nt: TGTGCTAGTGGTTTGGTCCTTGGGACAGCCCACGAGCAGTACTTC; cdr3_aa: CASGLVLGTAHEQYF; j_call: TRBJ2-7; clone_size: .; d_call: TRBD1; v_call: TRBV12-5
cdr3_nt: TGTGCCAGCAGTTTAGCCCCTAGGCTAGCGGGGGACACAGATACGCAGTATTTT; cdr3_aa: CASSLAPRLAGDTDTQYF; j_call: TRBJ2-3; clone_size: .; d_call: TRBD2; v_call: TRBV28
cdr3_nt: TGTGCCAGCAGTTCTAAGGAAAAACTGTTTTTT; cdr3_aa: CASSSKEKLFF; j_call: TRBJ1-4; clone_size: .; d_call: .; v_call: TRBV6-8
cdr3_nt: TGTGCCATCAGTGGAAGCGGGGACTTACTCTACGAGCAGTACTTC; cdr3_aa: CAISGSGDLLYEQYF; j_call: TRBJ2-7; clone_size: .; d_call: TRBD2; v_call: TRBV10-3
cdr3_nt: TGTGCCTGGAGGAAACAGGGTGTCTATGGCTACACCTTC; cdr3_aa: CAWRKQGVYGYTF; j_call: TRBJ1-2; clone_size: .; d_call: .; v_call: TRBV30
cdr3_nt: TGTGCCAGCAGCCAAGGGCTAGCGGGAGGGCCCTCTGAAGAGCAGTACTTC; cdr3_aa: CASSQGLAGGPSEEQYF; j_call: TRBJ2-7; clone_size: .; d_call: TRBD2; v_call: TRBV14
cdr3_nt: TGTGCCAGCAGCCTCGGACAGGGCGCTCAGCCCCAGCATTTT; cdr3_aa: CASSLGQGAQPQHF; j_call: TRBJ1-5; clone_size: few; d_call: TRBD1; v_call: TRBV6-5
cdr3_nt: TGTGCCAGCAGTTTACAGGGGGCCAATTCACCCCTCCACTTT; cdr3_aa: CASSLQGANSPLHF; j_call: TRBJ1-6; clone_size: .; d_call: TRBD1; v_call: TRBV7-6
cdr3_nt: TGTGCCAGCAGCTCAGGGACAGGGGTTCGGACTGAAGCTTTCTTT; cdr3_aa: CASSSGTGVRTEAFF; j_call: TRBJ1-1; clone_size: .; d_call: TRBD1; v_call: TRBV11-1
cdr3_nt: TGTGCCAGCAAGATGACCCCTAACACAGGGCTCTCTGGAAACACCATATATTTT; cdr3_aa: CASKMTPNTGLSGNTIYF; j_call: TRBJ1-3; clone_size: .; d_call: .; v_call: TRBV27
cdr3_nt: TGTGCCAGCAGTTACGTAGAGGGAGAGACCCAGTACTTC; cdr3_aa: CASSYVEGETQYF; j_call: TRBJ2-5; clone_size: .; d_call: .; v_call: TRBV6-6
cdr3_nt: TGTGCCAGCAGCTCGACTGGAGGTACCGGGGAGCTGTTTTTT; cdr3_aa: CASSSTGGTGELFF; j_call: TRBJ2-2; clone_size: .; d_call: .; v_call: TRBV7-6
cdr3_nt: TGTGCCAGTGGGGGGGAGCAGCCCCAGCATTTT; cdr3_aa: CASGGEQPQHF; j_call: TRBJ1-5; clone_size: .; d_call: .; v_call: TRBV19
cdr3_nt: TGTGCCAGCAGCCTCAGCGCTCCTCTCTACAATGAGCAGTTCTTC; cdr3_aa: CASSLSAPLYNEQFF; j_call: TRBJ2-1; clone_size: few; d_call: .; v_call: TRBV5-5
cdr3_nt: TGTGCCAGCTCACTCACGAGCGGCACAGATACGCAGTATTTT; cdr3_aa: CASSLTSGTDTQYF; j_call: TRBJ2-3; clone_size: few; d_call: .; v_call: TRBV18
cdr3_nt: TGTGCCAGCAGTGAAAACACAGGGGGCATCGGGGGGGGCTACACCTTC; cdr3_aa: CASSENTGGIGGGYTF; j_call: TRBJ1-2; clone_size: .; d_call: TRBD1; v_call: TRBV25-1
cdr3_nt: TGTGCCAGCAGTTTATCAGGCGGGCGGCGAAGTGAGCAGTTCTTC; cdr3_aa: CASSLSGGRRSEQFF; j_call: TRBJ2-1; clone_size: .; d_call: .; v_call: TRBV28
cdr3_nt: TGCAGCGCCAGTGCAGAGAACTACGAAAAACTGTTTTTT; cdr3_aa: CSASAENYEKLFF; j_call: TRBJ1-4; clone_size: .; d_call: .; v_call: TRBV29-1
cdr3_nt: TGTGCCAGCAGCTTCGAGAGAGGATACACAGATACGCAGTATTTT; cdr3_aa: CASSFERGYTDTQYF; j_call: TRBJ2-3; clone_size: .; d_call: .; v_call: TRBV2
cdr3_nt: TGTGCCAGCAGCCTTGGACAGGGCAGCACTGAAGCTTTCTTT; cdr3_aa: CASSLGQGSTEAFF; j_call: TRBJ1-1; clone_size: few; d_call: TRBD1; v_call: TRBV5-6